The rows below give T cell receptor beta chains drawn from one sample of a study of sequential checkpoint blockade in melanoma. Repertoires were generated with immunoSEQ multiplex PCR, while TCRdb's copy carries only in-frame clones and drops some. The sample lists tens of thousands of clones; around 70% were seen once. This specimen consisted of CD8+ T cells sorted from blood (inferred from file names), obtained from a patient given nivolumab and ipilimumab in sequence. The receptors were sampled from a human donor with melanoma. Both conserved end residues are part of each CDR3. Each record gives: D gene, clone size, J gene, V gene, CDR3 DNA, CDR3 protein. The D gene is left open where the match is weak. Not every row has a clone size; where given, it reads once, few, many or a size class.

TRBD2 | once | TRBJ2-1 | TRBV7-6 | TGTGCCAGCACCACCCGGGGGCGGGGGGGAGTAAGGGAGCAGTTCTTC | CASTTRGRGGVREQFF
TRBD1 | NA | TRBJ2-5 | TRBV15 | TGTGCCACCAGCGAAAGGACAGGACCCTCGATGGAGACCCAGTACTTC | CATSERTGPSMETQYF
NA | NA | TRBJ2-3 | TRBV11-1 | TGTGCCAGCAGCTTACCCCGAGGTAGCGGAACAGATACGCAGTATTTT | CASSLPRGSGTDTQYF
NA | NA | TRBJ2-2 | TRBV5-6 | TGTGCCAGCAGCTTGAGGATCGAGGGATCCGGGGAGCTGTTTTTT | CASSLRIEGSGELFF
TRBD1 | hyperexpanded | TRBJ1-1 | TRBV5-1 | TGCGCCAGCAGGGAGGGGGCTAGGAACACTGAAGCTTTCTTT | CASREGARNTEAFF
NA | few | TRBJ1-2 | TRBV6-6 | TGTGCCAGCAGTTACTACGGGGATGGCTACACCTTC | CASSYYGDGYTF
NA | NA | TRBJ1-6 | TRBV5-4 | TGCGCCAGCAGCCTTTATGAGAATTCACCCCTCCACTTT | CASSLYENSPLHF
NA | NA | TRBJ1-6 | TRBV6-5 | TGTGCCAGCAGTTACCCCCAGGGGAGTTTGGGTTCACCCCTCCACTTT | CASSYPQGSLGSPLHF
NA | NA | TRBJ2-2 | TRBV13 | TGTGCCAGCACCAAGAGGGGGGGGGCTAACACCGGGGAGCTGTTTTTT | CASTKRGGANTGELFF
NA | NA | TRBJ1-1 | TRBV28 | TGTGCCAGCAGTTCGGCGGCTATGAACACTGAAGCTTTCTTT | CASSSAAMNTEAFF
NA | few | TRBJ2-1 | TRBV14 | TGTGCCAGCAGCGTAGCCGGTAGCGCGGCCGGTGAGCAGTTCTTC | CASSVAGSAAGEQFF
TRBD1 | NA | TRBJ1-5 | TRBV19 | TGTGCCAGTACCATACAGGGGGCCAGGGACCAGCCCCAGCATTTT | CASTIQGARDQPQHF
TRBD1 | medium-sized | TRBJ1-2 | TRBV6-6 | TGTGCCAGCAGTACTAGACAGGGGGCTAACTATGGCTACACCTTC | CASSTRQGANYGYTF
NA | once | TRBJ1-1 | TRBV7-8 | TGTACCAGCAGCTTGACTGGACAGATAGCTTTCTTT | CTSSLTGQIAFF
NA | NA | TRBJ1-1 | TRBV7-9 | TGTGCCAGCAGCTACCTAGAAGCTTTCTTT | CASSYLEAFF
TRBD1 | NA | TRBJ1-1 | TRBV7-6 | TGTGCCAGCAGCTTATTAGGGGGCGAAGGGACTGAAGCTTTCTTT | CASSLLGGEGTEAFF
NA | NA | TRBJ2-3 | TRBV11-2 | TGTGCCAGCAGTCCCCCAGGGGTTTCTAGCACAGATACGCAGTATTTT | CASSPPGVSSTDTQYF
NA | NA | TRBJ1-2 | TRBV27 | TGTGCCAGCCGTACGGGGGGGGGCTATGGCTACACCTTC | CASRTGGGYGYTF
TRBD2 | NA | TRBJ2-1 | TRBV7-2 | TGTGCCAGCAGCCCGGGGGGGCTTTCCTACAATGAGCAGTTCTTC | CASSPGGLSYNEQFF
TRBD1 | NA | TRBJ1-6 | TRBV19 | TGTGCCAGTAGTCCGGGACAGGGCAGTTCACCCCTCCACTTT | CASSPGQGSSPLHF
NA | NA | TRBJ2-1 | TRBV7-9 | TGTGCCAGCACCCTCGCTCGGGGCAATGAGCAGTTCTTC | CASTLARGNEQFF
TRBD2 | NA | TRBJ2-1 | TRBV9 | TGTGCCAGCAGCGTAGCGACTAGCGGGGGGGCTAGATTCTTC | CASSVATSGGARFF
NA | NA | TRBJ2-7 | TRBV4-3 | TGCGCCAGCTCCCGGGACAAGACCTACGAGCAGTACTTC | CASSRDKTYEQYF
TRBD1 | NA | TRBJ1-2 | TRBV7-9 | TGTGCCAGCAGCTTAGTACGAGGGACAGGCCTCTATGGCTACACCTTC | CASSLVRGTGLYGYTF
TRBD2 | NA | TRBJ2-1 | TRBV4-1 | TGCGCCAGCAGCCAACTAGCGGGGGGGCCGGGGGGTGGACAGTTCTTC | CASSQLAGGPGGGQFF
NA | NA | TRBJ1-1 | TRBV5-1 | TGCGCCAGCAGCTTGGAGCCCGGGGGGCTCACTGAAGCTTTCTTT | CASSLEPGGLTEAFF
NA | NA | TRBJ1-4 | TRBV9 | TGTGCCAGCAGCAAAGGGGAACAGACCAACGAAAAACTGTTTTTT | CASSKGEQTNEKLFF
TRBD1 | NA | TRBJ2-7 | TRBV19 | TGTGCCAGTAGTATGGTACTCGCTGGGGACAGGGGGATCGAGCAGTACTTC | CASSMVLAGDRGIEQYF
NA | NA | TRBJ1-3 | TRBV27 | TGTGCCAGCAAACAGGGAAGTGGAAACACCATATATTTT | CASKQGSGNTIYF
NA | NA | TRBJ1-1 | TRBV27 | TGTGCCAGCAGTTTATTGGGAGTCAGAGCGGACACTGAAGCTTTCTTT | CASSLLGVRADTEAFF
TRBD2 | NA | TRBJ2-3 | TRBV4-2 | TGTGCCAGCAGCCACCCCCTGAGCGGGGGGCCAGACGGAGATACGCAGTATTTT | CASSHPLSGGPDGDTQYF
NA | NA | TRBJ2-7 | TRBV10-3 | TGTGCCATCAGTGAGTTGAGTTACGAGCAGTACTTC | CAISELSYEQYF
TRBD1 | NA | TRBJ2-7 | TRBV9 | TGTGCCAGCAGCGTAGGGACAGGTTTGGCCTACGAGCAGTACTTC | CASSVGTGLAYEQYF
NA | NA | TRBJ2-7 | TRBV6-1 | TGTGCCATCAGTGAGGAACTGACAGAGTACGAGCAGTACTTC | CAISEELTEYEQYF
TRBD1 | NA | TRBJ1-2 | TRBV29-1 | TGCAGCGCTGGGGCAGGGGGAAAAGGCTACACCTTC | CSAGAGGKGYTF
NA | NA | TRBJ1-2 | TRBV7-3 | TGTGCCAGCAGCTTAGCCGCCCACGGGAGGAATGGCTACACCTTC | CASSLAAHGRNGYTF
NA | NA | TRBJ2-5 | TRBV28 | TGTGCCAGCAGCAAATTTGGGGCCTGGGGCGAGACCCAGTACTTC | CASSKFGAWGETQYF
NA | NA | TRBJ1-2 | TRBV6-1 | TGTGCCAGCAGTCCACAGGGTGGATGGGCTGGCTACACCTTC | CASSPQGGWAGYTF
TRBD2 | NA | TRBJ2-1 | TRBV7-3 | TGTGCCAGCAGCCCCTCCGGGGGGAACTACAATGAGCAGTTCTTC | CASSPSGGNYNEQFF
NA | NA | TRBJ1-2 | TRBV4-1 | TGCGCCAGCAGCCAAGGTCGCGATAACTATGGCTACACCTTC | CASSQGRDNYGYTF
NA | NA | TRBJ2-5 | TRBV7-3 | TGTGCCAGCAGCTTAACAGGGGTTCTACAAGAGACCCAGTACTTC | CASSLTGVLQETQYF
NA | NA | TRBJ2-3 | TRBV9 | TGTGCCAGCAGCGTAGATGGCAGCACAGATACGCAGTATTTT | CASSVDGSTDTQYF
NA | NA | TRBJ2-1 | TRBV7-8 | TGTGCCAGCAGCTCCGGGGGTGGGGGTTTCTACGAGCAGTTCTTC | CASSSGGGGFYEQFF
NA | few | TRBJ2-6 | TRBV6-5 | TGTGCCAGCAGTTACGCGGAGGATGGGGCCAACGTCCTGACTTTC | CASSYAEDGANVLTF
TRBD2 | NA | TRBJ2-7 | TRBV7-9 | TGTGTCAGCAGCCGTACTAGCGGAACCTACGAGCAGTACTTC | CVSSRTSGTYEQYF
NA | few | TRBJ1-1 | TRBV7-9 | TGTGCCAGTACAGGGTCGGGGACTGAAGCTTTCTTT | CASTGSGTEAFF
NA | NA | TRBJ2-7 | TRBV7-9 | TGTGCCAGCGGATTTGCCAGGCCCTACGAGCAGTACTTC | CASGFARPYEQYF
NA | once | TRBJ2-1 | TRBV11-2 | TGTGCCAGCAGCTTAGTGGGGCCTGGGGATGAGCAGTTCTTC | CASSLVGPGDEQFF
TRBD2 | NA | TRBJ2-1 | TRBV19 | TGTGCCAGTAGACTAGCGGGGGCCTCCTACAATGAGCAGTTCTTC | CASRLAGASYNEQFF
NA | NA | TRBJ2-3 | TRBV7-3 | TGTGCCAGCAGCTTAATTTCGGCAGATACGCAGTATTTT | CASSLISADTQYF
TRBD1 | NA | TRBJ2-3 | TRBV4-3 | TGCGCCAGCAGTCCGTATACAGGGGGAACAGATACGCAGTATTTT | CASSPYTGGTDTQYF
NA | NA | TRBJ1-1 | TRBV7-9 | TGTGCCAGCAGCTTATCCGGGGTGGGCACTGAAGCTTTCTTT | CASSLSGVGTEAFF
TRBD1 | NA | TRBJ2-4 | TRBV9 | TGTGCCAGCAGCCTGGGACAGGGAGGAAACATTCAGTACTTC | CASSLGQGGNIQYF